Given below is one T cell receptor beta chain in context. Its antigen is currently unknown. This sample stems from a study of T and B cells in COVID-19 patients. Study overall: Recovered patients mostly had mild to moderate COVID-19 managed as outpatients. In the active-infection cohort, about 90% of the roughly 20 patients had comorbidities linked to unfavorable COVID-19 outcome.

Multiplex PCR with BIOMED2 TRB-A/B primer pools amplified TRB rearrangements. MiXCR, applied by TCRdb to the multiplex PCR reads, yields one record per CDR3 protein. The sample contains 5,000 or so distinct CDR3 sequences, 20% of which appear only once. TRB was amplified from about 250-500 ng of blood genomic DNA. General study points: Highly clonal in active COVID-19, TRB repertoires exceeded healthy-donor diversity and richness at recovery. Exclusive to the recovered cohort were thousands of TCR clusters, 30 to 40 of them with low generation probability.

The germline gives CDR1 SGHTA, CDR2 FQGNSA. The CDR3 contains 16 residues. The V end was cut by 1 base, the J end by 2 bases, with 12 bases between. The sequence came from a human donor who had recovered from COVID-19. The chain recombines TRBV7-2 with TRBJ1-3; D perhaps matches TRBD1 (6 bases). Specimen: blood. The CDR3 protein is CASSLEGGGPGNTIYF. The CDR3 region has the DNA TGTGCCAGCAGCTTAGAGGGGGGGGGCCCTGGAAACACCATATATTTT.